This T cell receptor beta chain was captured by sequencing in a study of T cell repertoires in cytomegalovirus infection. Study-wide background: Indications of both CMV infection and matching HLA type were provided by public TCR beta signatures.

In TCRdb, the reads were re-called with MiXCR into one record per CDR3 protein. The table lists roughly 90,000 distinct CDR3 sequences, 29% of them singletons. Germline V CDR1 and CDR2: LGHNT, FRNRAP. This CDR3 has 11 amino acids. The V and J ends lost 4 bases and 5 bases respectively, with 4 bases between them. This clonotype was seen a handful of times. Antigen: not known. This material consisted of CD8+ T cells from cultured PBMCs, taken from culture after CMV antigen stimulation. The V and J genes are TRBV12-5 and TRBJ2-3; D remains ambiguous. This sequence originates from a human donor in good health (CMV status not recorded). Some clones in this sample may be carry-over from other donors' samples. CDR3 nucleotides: TGTGCTAGTGGTTCCCAAGATACGCAGTATTTT. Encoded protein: CASGSQDTQYF.